This is a list of T cell receptor beta chains from one sample in a study of cytomegalovirus exposure and HLA in healthy donors. This table comes from immunoSEQ multiplex PCR, and its TCRdb copy is limited to in-frame clones, with some not included. The top ten clones hold over 1% of a sample with roughly 180,000 clones, approximately 9.5% of them seen once. The sequenced sample was PBMCs. All receptors derive from a woman younger than 45 in good health and CMV-seropositive. CDR3s include the opening cysteine and the closing phenylalanine or tryptophan. A D gene is named only where the DNA matches it firmly. Not all rows give a size; the values are once, few, many and, for expanded clones, a class.

J gene | V gene | D gene | clone size | CDR3 DNA | CDR3 protein
TRBJ2-7 | TRBV10-2 | TRBD1 | once | TGCGCCAGCAGCCGAGGTTCGGACAGGGATGCCTACGAGCAGTACTTC | CASSRGSDRDAYEQYF
TRBJ2-7 | TRBV6-5 | NA | NA | TGTGCCAGCAGTTACTCGTTCCAGGGCGCCTACGAGCAGTACTTC | CASSYSFQGAYEQYF
TRBJ2-3 | TRBV9 | TRBD2 | NA | TGTGCCAGCAGCGCGAGAGAGGGACTAGCGGGAGGTGGTACAGATACGCAGTATTTT | CASSAREGLAGGGTDTQYF
TRBJ1-5 | TRBV7-8 | NA | NA | TGTGCCAGCAGCTCCTTAGTGTCGGGGGTCCATCAGCCCCAGCATTTT | CASSSLVSGVHQPQHF
TRBJ1-1 | TRBV5-1 | NA | NA | TGCGCCAGCAGCTTGCTTACAGGTACTGAAGCTTTCTTT | CASSLLTGTEAFF
TRBJ2-7 | TRBV7-2 | TRBD2 | few | TGTGCCAGCGAGAGGAGCGGGAGGGCCCTCTCCTACGAGCAGTACTTC | CASERSGRALSYEQYF
TRBJ1-1 | TRBV5-6 | TRBD1 | few | TGTGCCAGCAGCTTCTTGGAGGACAGGGGTTCGAACACTGAAGCTTTCTTT | CASSFLEDRGSNTEAFF
TRBJ2-5 | TRBV5-4 | TRBD2 | NA | TGTGCCAGCAGCTTGGTTGGCGGGAGGACAATAGAGACCCAGTACTTC | CASSLVGGRTIETQYF
TRBJ2-7 | TRBV13 | NA | few | TGTGCCAGCAGCTTAGTGGGCCGCTCCTACGAGCAGTACTTC | CASSLVGRSYEQYF
TRBJ1-2 | TRBV19 | TRBD1 | few | TGTGCCAGTAGTCGCCTGACAGGGGTGTATGGCTACACCTTC | CASSRLTGVYGYTF
TRBJ1-2 | TRBV5-1 | NA | NA | TGCGCCAGCAGCTTGCGGGGGGTTCACTATGGCTACACCTTC | CASSLRGVHYGYTF
TRBJ2-1 | TRBV25-1 | NA | few | TGTGCCAGCAGAGCACAGACAAGCTCCTACAATGAGCAGTTCTTC | CASRAQTSSYNEQFF
TRBJ2-7 | TRBV5-1 | TRBD2 | few | TGCGCCAGCAGCTTGGGGCCGCTAGCGGGAGGACGTTCCTACGAGCAGTACTTC | CASSLGPLAGGRSYEQYF
TRBJ1-5 | TRBV2 | TRBD1 | few | TGTGCCAGCATCGGACAGGGCAATCAGCCCCAGCATTTT | CASIGQGNQPQHF
TRBJ2-1 | TRBV29-1 | TRBD2 | NA | TGCAGCGTTATACTAGCGGGCTCCTACAATGAGCAGTTCTTC | CSVILAGSYNEQFF
TRBJ1-2 | TRBV29-1 | NA | NA | TGCAGCGTTGAAGACCGAACCAGGGGTCCAGGGGCCAGAAGCTACACCTTC | CSVEDRTRGPGARSYTF
TRBJ2-7 | TRBV7-2 | NA | few | TGTGCCAGCAGCTTACGCCTCGGACCCTCAGGGTACGAGCAGTACTTC | CASSLRLGPSGYEQYF
TRBJ2-7 | TRBV7-2 | TRBD2 | NA | TGTGCCAGCAGCTTAGCAGCGGGAGGACTAGCGTACGAGCAGTACTTC | CASSLAAGGLAYEQYF
TRBJ1-2 | TRBV5-4 | NA | few | TGTGCCAGCAGCTTGGGGCGGGGTAGGGGATATGGCTACACCTTC | CASSLGRGRGYGYTF
TRBJ2-5 | TRBV5-5 | TRBD2 | few | TGTGCCAGCAGCTTGGAGTCGCGCGGGAGGTCCGAAGAGACCCAGTACTTC | CASSLESRGRSEETQYF
TRBJ1-2 | TRBV9 | NA | NA | TGTGCCAGCAGCGTAGACAACAACTATGGCTACACCTTC | CASSVDNNYGYTF
TRBJ1-1 | TRBV19 | NA | few | TGTGCCAGTAGTATCGGAGGGGTAGGAGGGATGAACACTGAAGCTTTCTTT | CASSIGGVGGMNTEAFF
TRBJ2-1 | TRBV6-1 | NA | NA | TGTGCCAGCGGGAGTCCCTACAATGAGCAGTTCTTC | CASGSPYNEQFF
TRBJ1-5 | TRBV19 | TRBD1 | few | TGTGCCAGTAGTATCCGACAGGGAGGCCAGCCCCAGCATTTT | CASSIRQGGQPQHF
TRBJ1-4 | TRBV19 | NA | NA | TGTGCCAGTAGCTTTCTTCAAGCCGGGTCGAATGAAAAACTGTTTTTT | CASSFLQAGSNEKLFF
TRBJ2-7 | TRBV29-1 | NA | NA | TGCAGCGTTAGTAGCGAGACAGGAGCCTACGAGCAGTACTTC | CSVSSETGAYEQYF
TRBJ2-7 | TRBV6-6 | TRBD2 | NA | TGTGCCAGCAGCGACTCTAGCGGCCTGACCTACGAGCAGTACTTC | CASSDSSGLTYEQYF
TRBJ2-2 | TRBV5-1 | TRBD1 | few | TGCGCCAGCAGCTCCCCGGGGACAGGGTCCAGCACCGGGGAGCTGTTTTTT | CASSSPGTGSSTGELFF
TRBJ2-1 | TRBV19 | NA | NA | TGTGCCAGTAGTATTTGGCTGAATAATTGGGAGCAGTTCTTC | CASSIWLNNWEQFF
TRBJ2-3 | TRBV5-1 | TRBD2 | NA | TGCGCCAGCAGGCACGTCGGGGGGGGCACAGATACGCAGTATTTT | CASRHVGGGTDTQYF
TRBJ2-7 | TRBV29-1 | NA | few | TGCAGCGTTGGGCAGTTCTCCTACGAGCAGTACTTC | CSVGQFSYEQYF
TRBJ1-1 | TRBV2 | NA | few | TGTGCCAGCAGTGAATTTCCAGGGGAAACTGAAGCTTTCTTT | CASSEFPGETEAFF
TRBJ1-1 | TRBV5-5 | NA | NA | TGTGCCAGCAGCACCCGACAGAGCATGAACACTGAAGCTTTCTTT | CASSTRQSMNTEAFF
TRBJ2-2 | TRBV5-1 | TRBD2 | NA | TGCGCCAGCAGCTGGTTGGGGCTAGCGGGACAGACCGGGGAGCTGTTTTTT | CASSWLGLAGQTGELFF
TRBJ2-7 | TRBV19 | TRBD1 | NA | TGTGCCAGTAAAAGGGGACAGGGGCCCTACGAGCAGTACTTC | CASKRGQGPYEQYF
TRBJ1-3 | TRBV15 | NA | few | TGTGCCACCAGCAGAGATCTGGGCCGCGAAAAGGGGGGAAACACCATATATTTT | CATSRDLGREKGGNTIYF
TRBJ2-7 | TRBV27 | NA | NA | TGTGCCAGCAGTTTAAGCAGGGCCTCCTACGAGCAGTACTTC | CASSLSRASYEQYF
TRBJ1-3 | TRBV5-1 | NA | NA | TGCGCCAGCAGCTTGGGACCGGGCGGGAACACCATATATTTT | CASSLGPGGNTIYF
TRBJ2-5 | TRBV30 | TRBD1 | NA | TGTGCCTGGATGAGGGACAGGGGGGGAGAGACCCAGTACTTC | CAWMRDRGGETQYF
TRBJ2-5 | TRBV19 | NA | NA | TGTGCCAGTAGTATCCGGCCCAAGGCGGGTGTCCAGTACTTC | CASSIRPKAGVQYF
TRBJ1-3 | TRBV7-8 | TRBD1 | NA | TGTGCCAGCAGCTTATCAGGGACAGGGCGTGGAAACACCATATATTTT | CASSLSGTGRGNTIYF
TRBJ2-7 | TRBV5-1 | NA | few | TGCGCCAGCAGCTTTGGCGGCGGGGCCGTCTCATACGAGCAGTACTTC | CASSFGGGAVSYEQYF
TRBJ2-1 | TRBV21-1 | NA | once | TGTGCCAGCAGCAAAGCGGTTAGCGGAACATACAATGAGCAGTTCTTC | CASSKAVSGTYNEQFF
TRBJ1-2 | TRBV9 | NA | few | TGTGCCAGCAGCGTAGGCGGGGCAGATGACGACTATGGCTACACCTTC | CASSVGGADDDYGYTF
TRBJ1-2 | TRBV5-5 | TRBD1 | few | TGTGCCAGCAGTCAGGACAGGGTGAACTATGGCTACACCTTC | CASSQDRVNYGYTF
TRBJ2-2 | TRBV2 | NA | few | TGTGCCAGCAGTACTAACACCGGGGAGCTGTTTTTT | CASSTNTGELFF
TRBJ2-7 | TRBV4-1 | NA | NA | TGCGCCAGCAGCCCCCAAACGGGATACGAGCAGTACTTC | CASSPQTGYEQYF
TRBJ1-2 | TRBV28 | NA | few | TGTGCCAGCAGTCCCGGACAGCCATATAGGGGTGGCTACACCTTC | CASSPGQPYRGGYTF
TRBJ2-1 | TRBV2 | NA | NA | TGTGCCAGCAGTGACAGGGGCCCTACTAATGAGCAGTTCTTC | CASSDRGPTNEQFF
TRBJ1-1 | TRBV7-2 | NA | NA | TGTGCCAGCAGCTCCCGGGGGGGTGAAGCTTTCTTT | CASSSRGGEAFF